One T cell receptor beta chain is described in this entry. Its antigen is currently unknown. The CDR3 consists of 12 residues. The V and J ends lost 4 bases and 8 bases respectively, with 12 bases between them. Germline-derived CDR1 and CDR2 are SQVTM and ANQGSEA. The data belong to a study of T cells in Graves' hyperthyroidism and ophthalmopathy. General study results and limits: Researchers report that a 13 V-J model separated ophthalmopathy from stable hyperthyroidism. Most thyroid-expanded clonotypes above 0.001 were also found in blood. The model's output predicted ophthalmopathy at a median of around 6.9 months prior to onset.

Regions amplified from RNA transcripts were the TCR beta CDR3 regions. During a first-round RT-PCR of the TCR CDR3, the HTBI primer set was used. TCRdb re-derived calls from the multiplex PCR reads in MiXCR, one entry per CDR3 protein. This sample has 650,000 to 800,000 distinct CDR3 sequences; over 40% occur once, and the top ten carry under 8.5%. Uncontrolled infection, other autoimmune disease, pregnancy and lactation each barred patients from inclusion. Sequencing was carried out using peripheral blood or thyroid tissue (not recorded which). The TCR sequence derives from an adult man with Graves' disease, either hyperthyroidism or ophthalmopathy (not recorded which). The chain carries TRBV29-1 and TRBJ1-3; a weak D match, TRBD1 (5 bases). DNA for the CDR3: TGCAGCGTTGTCGCAGGGCCGGACACCATATATTTT. Protein sequence: CSVVAGPDTIYF.